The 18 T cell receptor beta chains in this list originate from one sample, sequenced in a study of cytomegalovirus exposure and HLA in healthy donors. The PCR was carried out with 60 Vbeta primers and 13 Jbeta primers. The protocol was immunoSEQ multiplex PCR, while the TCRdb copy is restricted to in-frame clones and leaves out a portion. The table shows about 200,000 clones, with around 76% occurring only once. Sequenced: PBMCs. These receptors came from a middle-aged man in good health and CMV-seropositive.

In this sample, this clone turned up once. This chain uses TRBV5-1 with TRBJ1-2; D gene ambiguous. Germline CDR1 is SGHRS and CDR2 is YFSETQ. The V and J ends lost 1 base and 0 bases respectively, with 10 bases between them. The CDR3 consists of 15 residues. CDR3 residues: CASSLLVDPNYGYTF. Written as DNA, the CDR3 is TGCGCCAGCAGCTTGTTGGTAGATCCTAACTATGGCTACACCTTC.

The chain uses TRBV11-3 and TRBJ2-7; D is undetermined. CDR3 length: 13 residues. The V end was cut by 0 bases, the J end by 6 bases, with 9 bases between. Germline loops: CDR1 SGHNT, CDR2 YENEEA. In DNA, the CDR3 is TGTGCCAGCAGCTTAGATTCTATGGGCGAGCAGTACGTC. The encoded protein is CASSLDSMGEQYV.

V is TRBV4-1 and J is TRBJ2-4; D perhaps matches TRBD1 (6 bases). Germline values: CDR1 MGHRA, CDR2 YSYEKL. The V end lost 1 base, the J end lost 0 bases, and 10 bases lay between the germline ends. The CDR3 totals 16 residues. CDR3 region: CASSQVDSLAKNIQYF. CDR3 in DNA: TGCGCCAGCAGCCAAGTGGACAGTCTAGCCAAAAACATTCAGTACTTC.

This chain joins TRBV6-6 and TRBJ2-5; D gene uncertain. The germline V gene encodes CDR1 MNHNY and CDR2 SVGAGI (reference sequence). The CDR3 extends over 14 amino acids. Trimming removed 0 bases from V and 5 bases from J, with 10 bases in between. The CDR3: CASSYSAASETQYF. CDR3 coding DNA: TGTGCCAGCAGTTACTCGGCGGCGTCGGAGACCCAGTACTTC.

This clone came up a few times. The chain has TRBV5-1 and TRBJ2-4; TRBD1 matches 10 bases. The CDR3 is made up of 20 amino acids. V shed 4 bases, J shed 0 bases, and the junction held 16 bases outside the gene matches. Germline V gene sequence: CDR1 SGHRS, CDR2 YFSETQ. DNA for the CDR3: TGCGCCAGCAGCATGGGACAGGGGTTTGATTACTCTTTAGCCAAAAACATTCAGTACTTC. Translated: CASSMGQGFDYSLAKNIQYF. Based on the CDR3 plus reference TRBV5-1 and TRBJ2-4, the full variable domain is KAGVTQTPRYLIKTRGQQVTLSCSPISGHRSVSWYQQTPGQGLQFLFEYFSETQRNKGNFPGRFSGRQFSNSRSEMNVSTLELGDSALYLCASSMGQGFDYSLAKNIQYFGAGTRLSVL.

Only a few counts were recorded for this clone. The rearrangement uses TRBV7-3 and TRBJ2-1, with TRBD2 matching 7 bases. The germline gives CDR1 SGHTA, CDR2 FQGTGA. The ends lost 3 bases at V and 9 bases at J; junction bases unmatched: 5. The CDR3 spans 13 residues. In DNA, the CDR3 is TGTGCCAGCAGCTTTTGGGGAGGGGTTGAGCAGTTCTTC. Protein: CASSFWGGVEQFF.

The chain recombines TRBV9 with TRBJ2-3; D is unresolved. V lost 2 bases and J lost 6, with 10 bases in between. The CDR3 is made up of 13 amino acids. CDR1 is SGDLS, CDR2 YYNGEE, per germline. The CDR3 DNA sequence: TGTGCCAGCAGCGTTTCTGTTTTGGATACGCAGTATTTT. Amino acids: CASSVSVLDTQYF.

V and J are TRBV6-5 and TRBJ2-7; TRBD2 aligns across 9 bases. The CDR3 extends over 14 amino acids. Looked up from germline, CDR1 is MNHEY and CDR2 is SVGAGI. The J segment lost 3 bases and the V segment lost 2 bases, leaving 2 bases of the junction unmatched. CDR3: CASSYATSGYEQYF. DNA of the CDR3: TGTGCCAGCAGTTACGCGACTAGCGGCTACGAGCAGTACTTC.

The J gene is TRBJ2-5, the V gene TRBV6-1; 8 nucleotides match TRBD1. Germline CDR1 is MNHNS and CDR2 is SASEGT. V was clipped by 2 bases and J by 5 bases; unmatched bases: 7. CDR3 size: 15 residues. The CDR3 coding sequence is TGTGCCAGCAGTGAAAGGTCAGGGGGCCGGGAGACCCAGTACTTC. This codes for CASSERSGGRETQYF.

CDR3 bases: TGTGCCAGCAGTTACGGGGCAGCGTCCTACGAGCAGTACGTC. Translation gives CASSYGAASYEQYV. The genes are TRBV6-6 and TRBJ2-7; possibly TRBD1 for D (5 bases). V lost 2 bases and J 1 base, leaving 9 bases between the germline ends. The CDR3 runs to 14 residues. The V gene's germline CDR1 is MNHNY and CDR2 SVGAGI (reference sequence).

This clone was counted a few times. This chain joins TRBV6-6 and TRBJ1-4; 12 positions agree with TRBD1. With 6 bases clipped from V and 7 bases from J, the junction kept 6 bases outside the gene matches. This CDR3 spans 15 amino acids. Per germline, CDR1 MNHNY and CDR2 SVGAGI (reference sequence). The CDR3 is CASRPRDRGLEKLFF. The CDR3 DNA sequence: TGTGCCAGCAGACCCCGGGACAGGGGGCTTGAAAAACTGTTTTTT.

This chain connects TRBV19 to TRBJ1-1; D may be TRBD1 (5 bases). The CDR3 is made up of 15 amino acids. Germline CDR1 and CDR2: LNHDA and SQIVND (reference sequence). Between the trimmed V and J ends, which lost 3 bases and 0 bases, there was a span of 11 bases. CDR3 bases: TGTGCCAGTAGTATCGCCGACAGTTTGAACACTGAAGCTTTCTTT. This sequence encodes CASSIADSLNTEAFF.

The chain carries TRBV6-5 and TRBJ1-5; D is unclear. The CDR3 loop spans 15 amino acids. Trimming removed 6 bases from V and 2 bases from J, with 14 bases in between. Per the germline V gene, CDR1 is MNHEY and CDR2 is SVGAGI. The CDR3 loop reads CASRTAAWGNQPQHF. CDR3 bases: TGTGCCAGCAGGACCGCGGCGTGGGGCAATCAGCCCCAGCATTTT.

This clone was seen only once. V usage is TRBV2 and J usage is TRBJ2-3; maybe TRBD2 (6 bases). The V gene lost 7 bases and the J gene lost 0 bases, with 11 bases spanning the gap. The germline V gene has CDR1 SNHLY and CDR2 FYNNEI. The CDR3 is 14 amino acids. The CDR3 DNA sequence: TGTGCCAGCATGGGAGGAATTAGCACAGATACGCAGTATTTT. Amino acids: CASMGGISTDTQYF. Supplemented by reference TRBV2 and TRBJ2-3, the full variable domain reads EPEVTQTPSHQVTQMGQEVILRCVPISNHLYFYWYRQILGQKVEFLVSFYNNEISEKSEIFDDQFSVERPDGSNFTLKIRSTKLEDSAMYFCASMGGISTDTQYFGPGTRLTVL.

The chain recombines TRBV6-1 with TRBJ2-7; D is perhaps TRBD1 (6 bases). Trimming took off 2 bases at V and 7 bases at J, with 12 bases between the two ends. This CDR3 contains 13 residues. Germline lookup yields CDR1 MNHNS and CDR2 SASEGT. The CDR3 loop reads CASSEQGTREQYV. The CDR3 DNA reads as TGTGCCAGCAGTGAACAGGGGACGCGAGAGCAGTACGTC.

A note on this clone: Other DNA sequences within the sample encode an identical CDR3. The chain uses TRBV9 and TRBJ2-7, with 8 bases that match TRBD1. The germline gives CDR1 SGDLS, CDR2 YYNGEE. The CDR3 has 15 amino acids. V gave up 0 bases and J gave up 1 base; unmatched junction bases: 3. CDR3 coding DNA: TGTGCCAGCAGCGTAGGTGGGACAGGATCCTACGAGCAGTACTTC. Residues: CASSVGGTGSYEQYF.

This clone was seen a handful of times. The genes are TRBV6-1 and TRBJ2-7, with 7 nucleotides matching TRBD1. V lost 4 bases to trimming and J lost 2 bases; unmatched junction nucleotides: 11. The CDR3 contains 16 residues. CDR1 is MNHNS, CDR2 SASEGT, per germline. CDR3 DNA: TGTGCCAGCAGTGCCCACCCCGGGACAGCAACCTACGAGCAGTACTTC. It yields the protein CASSAHPGTATYEQYF.

This CDR3 reads CASSVDGGGTGELFF. The CDR3 region has the DNA TGTGCCAGCAGCGTGGACGGGGGAGGGACCGGGGAGCTGTTTTTT. This rearrangement joins TRBV7-3 to TRBJ2-2; the match to TRBD2 covers 7 bases. With 5 bases clipped from V and 5 bases from J, the junction kept 8 bases outside the gene matches. The CDR3 loop spans 15 amino acids. In germline, CDR1 is SGHTA, CDR2 FQGTGA. The whole variable domain, filled in from reference TRBV7-3 and TRBJ2-2, reads GAGVSQTPSNKVTEKGKYVELRCDPISGHTALYWYRQSLGQGPEFLIYFQGTGAADDSGLPNDRFFAVRPEGSVSTLKIQRTERGDSAVYLCASSVDGGGTGELFFGEGSRLTVL.